A selection of T cell receptor beta chains follows, all from one sample in a study of radiotherapy plus CTLA-4 blockade in lung cancer. Method: immunoSEQ multiplex PCR; TCRdb's copy keeps in-frame clones and lacks some. This sample carries 84,000 or so clones, around four fifths of them seen once, and the ten largest clones take just over 14%. Source: peripheral blood, taken from a patient treated with radiotherapy plus ipilimumab. Receptor source: a human donor with non-small cell lung cancer that progressed on radiotherapy plus ipilimumab. CDR3s include the opening cysteine and the closing phenylalanine or tryptophan. D genes are given only for firm matches. Clone sizes are given selectively: once, few, many, or a class where the clone is expanded.

. | once | TRBJ2-1 | TRBV7-6 | CASSFGAVNEQFF | TGTGCCAGCAGCTTCGGGGCGGTCAATGAGCAGTTCTTC
. | . | TRBJ1-2 | TRBV6-6 | CASRSTGAGYGYTF | TGTGCCAGCAGATCAACCGGGGCCGGGTATGGCTACACCTTC
. | . | TRBJ2-7 | TRBV5-1 | CASSLAGAPDEQYF | TGCGCCAGCAGCTTGGCAGGGGCCCCAGACGAGCAGTACTTC
TRBD1 | . | TRBJ1-6 | TRBV19 | CASSMARDRYSPLHF | TGTGCCAGTAGTATGGCCCGGGACAGATATTCACCCCTCCACTTT
. | . | TRBJ1-3 | TRBV30 | CAWRILGGNTIYF | TGTGCCTGGAGAATTTTGGGGGGAAACACCATATATTTT
TRBD2 | . | TRBJ2-7 | TRBV6-5 | CASSPGLAGFEQYF | TGTGCCAGCAGTCCCGGACTAGCGGGGTTTGAGCAGTACTTC
. | . | TRBJ2-7 | TRBV19 | CASSSGTDNYEQYF | TGTGCCAGTAGTAGCGGGACAGATAATTACGAGCAGTACTTC
TRBD1 | few | TRBJ1-1 | TRBV6-6 | CASSYSTGGGKAFF | TGTGCCAGCAGTTACTCGACAGGGGGTGGGAAAGCTTTCTTT
. | . | TRBJ2-7 | TRBV11-3 | CASSLDPPYAEGPYEQYF | TGTGCCAGCAGCTTAGACCCTCCATACGCGGAAGGCCCCTACGAGCAGTACTTC
. | . | TRBJ1-2 | TRBV6-1 | CASSVGPQNYGYTF | TGTGCCAGCAGTGTTGGGCCCCAAAACTATGGCTACACCTTC
. | . | TRBJ2-3 | TRBV5-5 | CASSLRDTTDTQYF | TGTGCCAGCAGCTTACGGGACACAACAGATACGCAGTATTTT
TRBD2 | . | TRBJ2-7 | TRBV2 | CASSRDYTYEQYF | TGTGCCAGCTCCCGGGACTATACCTACGAGCAGTACTTC
TRBD1 | few | TRBJ1-2 | TRBV6-6 | CASSYNWGQGFGYTF | TGTGCCAGCAGTTACAACTGGGGACAGGGGTTCGGCTACACCTTC
. | . | TRBJ1-3 | TRBV6-1 | CASSEAVSGSGNTIYF | TGTGCCAGCAGTGAAGCAGTTAGCGGCTCTGGAAACACCATATATTTT
. | . | TRBJ2-2 | TRBV4-3 | CASSQGRLVGGGTGELFF | TGCGCCAGCAGCCAAGGCAGACTAGTGGGTGGGGGCACCGGGGAGCTGTTTTTT
. | . | TRBJ2-7 | TRBV30 | CAWNRDNPYEQYF | TGTGCCTGGAACCGGGACAACCCCTACGAGCAGTACTTC
TRBD1 | . | TRBJ1-5 | TRBV11-3 | CASSLRTGWHQPQHF | TGTGCCAGCAGCTTACGGACAGGGTGGCATCAGCCCCAGCATTTT
. | few | TRBJ1-3 | TRBV4-2 | CASSQDGDSSGNTIYF | TGTGCCAGCAGCCAAGATGGGGATAGCTCTGGAAACACCATATATTTT
TRBD1 | . | TRBJ2-1 | TRBV9 | CASSVVPKTGGSYNEQFF | TGTGCCAGCAGCGTAGTTCCCAAGACAGGGGGCTCCTACAATGAGCAGTTCTTC
TRBD1 | . | TRBJ1-3 | TRBV11-2 | CASRGQGGSGNTIYF | TGTGCCAGCAGGGGACAGGGCGGCTCTGGAAACACCATATATTTT